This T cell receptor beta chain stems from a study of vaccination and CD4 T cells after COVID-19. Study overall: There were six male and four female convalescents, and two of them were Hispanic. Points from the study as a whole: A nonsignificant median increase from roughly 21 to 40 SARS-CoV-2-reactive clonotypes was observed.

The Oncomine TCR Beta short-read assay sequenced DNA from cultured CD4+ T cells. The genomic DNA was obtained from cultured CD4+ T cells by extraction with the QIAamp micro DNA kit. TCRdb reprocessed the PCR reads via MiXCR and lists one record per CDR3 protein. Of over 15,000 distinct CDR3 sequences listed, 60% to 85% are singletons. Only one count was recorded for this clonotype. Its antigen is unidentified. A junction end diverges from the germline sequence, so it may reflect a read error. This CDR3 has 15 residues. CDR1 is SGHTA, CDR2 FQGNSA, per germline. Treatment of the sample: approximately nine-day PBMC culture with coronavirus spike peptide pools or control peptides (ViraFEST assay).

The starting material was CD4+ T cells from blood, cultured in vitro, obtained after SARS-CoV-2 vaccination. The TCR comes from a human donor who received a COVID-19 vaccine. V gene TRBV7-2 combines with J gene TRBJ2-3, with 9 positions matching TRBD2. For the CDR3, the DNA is TGTGCCAGCAGCCCTCTAGCGGGGTACACAGATACGCGGTATTTT. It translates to CASSPLAGYTDTRYF.